This T cell receptor (beta chain) stems from a study of T cells after yellow fever vaccination. As for the study in general: Preparing low-cell-number fractions relied on SMART-Seq v4 Ultra Low Input.

A note on this clonotype: The antigen is undetermined.

In TCRdb, the 5' RACE reads were re-called with MiXCR into one record per CDR3 protein. The sample includes some 340,000 distinct CDR3 sequences, over 4% seen only once; the top ten take around 23%. V dropped 3 bases and J dropped 0 bases, with 9 bases sitting between them. The CDR3 runs 15 residues. Study-level results: Within FACS-sorted repertoires, abundant clonotypes contaminating from the bulk population could be present. Weaker in magnitude, the secondary response showed a faster peak on day 5 versus 15. Of the clonotypes, a small share occurred in both CD4 and CD8 compartments.

The chain combines TRBV12-3 or TRBV12-4 with TRBJ2-1; a possible D gene is TRBD2 (5 bases). The origin of this receptor is a man between 18 and 35 years old who received the YFV17D yellow fever vaccine. Sequences were derived from PBMCs, sampled 5 days after the yellow fever booster vaccination. The CDR3 sequence is CASSFPTISYNEQFF. CDR3 DNA sequence: TGTGCCAGCAGTTTTCCGACTATCTCCTACAATGAGCAGTTCTTC.